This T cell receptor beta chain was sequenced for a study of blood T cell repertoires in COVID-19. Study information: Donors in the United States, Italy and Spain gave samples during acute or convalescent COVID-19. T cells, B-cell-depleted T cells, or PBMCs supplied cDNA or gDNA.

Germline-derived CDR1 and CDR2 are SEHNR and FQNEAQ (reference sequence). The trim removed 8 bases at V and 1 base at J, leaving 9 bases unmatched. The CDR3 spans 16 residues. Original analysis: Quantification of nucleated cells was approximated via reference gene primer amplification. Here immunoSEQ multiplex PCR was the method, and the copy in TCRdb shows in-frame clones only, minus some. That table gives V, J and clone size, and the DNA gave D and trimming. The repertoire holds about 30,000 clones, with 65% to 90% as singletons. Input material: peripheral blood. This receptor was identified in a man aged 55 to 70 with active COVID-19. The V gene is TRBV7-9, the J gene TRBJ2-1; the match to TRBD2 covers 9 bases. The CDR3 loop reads CASGLAGAGSYNEQFF. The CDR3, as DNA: TGTGCCAGCGGATTAGCGGGAGCCGGGTCCTACAATGAGCAGTTCTTC.